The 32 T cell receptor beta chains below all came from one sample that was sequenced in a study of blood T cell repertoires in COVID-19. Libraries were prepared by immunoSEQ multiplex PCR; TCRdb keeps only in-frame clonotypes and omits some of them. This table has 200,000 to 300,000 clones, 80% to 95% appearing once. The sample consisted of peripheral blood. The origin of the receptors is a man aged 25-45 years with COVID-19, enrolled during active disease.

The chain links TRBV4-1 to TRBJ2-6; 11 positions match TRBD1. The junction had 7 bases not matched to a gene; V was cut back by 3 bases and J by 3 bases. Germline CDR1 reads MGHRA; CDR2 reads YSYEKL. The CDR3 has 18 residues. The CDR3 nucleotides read TGCGCCAGCAGCCAGGTAGGACAGGGGGCTTATGGGGCCAACGTCCTGACTTTC. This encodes CASSQVGQGAYGANVLTF.

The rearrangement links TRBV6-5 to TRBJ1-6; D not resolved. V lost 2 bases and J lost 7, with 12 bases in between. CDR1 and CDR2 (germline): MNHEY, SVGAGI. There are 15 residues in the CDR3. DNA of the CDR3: TGTGCCAGCAGTTACAACCAGGAATTAAATTCACCCCTCCACTTT. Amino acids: CASSYNQELNSPLHF.

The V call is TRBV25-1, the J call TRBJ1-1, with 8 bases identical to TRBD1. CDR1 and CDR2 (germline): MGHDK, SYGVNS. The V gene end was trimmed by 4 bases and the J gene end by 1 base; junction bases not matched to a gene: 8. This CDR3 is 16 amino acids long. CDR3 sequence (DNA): TGTGCCAGCAGTGCTCCACCGGGACAGGAGAACACTGAAGCTTTCTTT. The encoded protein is CASSAPPGQENTEAFF.

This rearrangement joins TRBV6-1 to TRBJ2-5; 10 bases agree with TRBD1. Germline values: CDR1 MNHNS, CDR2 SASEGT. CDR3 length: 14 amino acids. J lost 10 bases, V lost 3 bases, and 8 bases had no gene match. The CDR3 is CASSDNTGTGVQYF. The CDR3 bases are TGTGCCAGCAGTGACAATACCGGGACAGGGGTCCAGTACTTC.

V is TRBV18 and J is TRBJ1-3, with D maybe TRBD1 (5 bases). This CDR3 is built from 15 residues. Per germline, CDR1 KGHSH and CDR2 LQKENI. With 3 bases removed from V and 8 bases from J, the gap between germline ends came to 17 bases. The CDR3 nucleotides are TGTGCCAGCTCACCTTCAGGGCGTAGTTCGGACACCATATATTTT. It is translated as CASSPSGRSSDTIYF.

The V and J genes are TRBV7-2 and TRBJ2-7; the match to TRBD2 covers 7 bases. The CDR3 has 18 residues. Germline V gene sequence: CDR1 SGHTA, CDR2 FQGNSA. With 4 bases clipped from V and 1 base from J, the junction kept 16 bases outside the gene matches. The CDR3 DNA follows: TGTGCCAGCAGCTACAATAAGCGGGACGCTCGGTTTTCCTACGAGCAGTACTTC. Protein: CASSYNKRDARFSYEQYF. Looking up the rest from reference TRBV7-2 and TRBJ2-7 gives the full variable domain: GAGVSQSPSNKVTEKGKDVELRCDPISGHTALYWYRQSLGQGLEFLIYFQGNSAPDKSGLPSDRFSAERTGGSVSTLTIQRTQQEDSAVYLCASSYNKRDARFSYEQYFGPGTRLTVT.

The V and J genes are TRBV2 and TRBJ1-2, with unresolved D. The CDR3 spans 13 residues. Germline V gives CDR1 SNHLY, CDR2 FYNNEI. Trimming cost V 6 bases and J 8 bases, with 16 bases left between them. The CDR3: CASRAQSLEGYTF. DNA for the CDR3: TGTGCCAGCAGGGCACAGTCCTTAGAGGGCTACACCTTC.

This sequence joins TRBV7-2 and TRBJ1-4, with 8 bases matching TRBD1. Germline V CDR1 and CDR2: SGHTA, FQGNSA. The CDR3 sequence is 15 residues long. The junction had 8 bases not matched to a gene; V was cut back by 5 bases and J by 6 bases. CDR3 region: CASSPMTGADEKLFF. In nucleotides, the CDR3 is TGTGCCAGCAGCCCGATGACAGGGGCGGATGAAAAACTGTTTTTT.

CDR3 DNA: TGTGCCAGCAGTGACGGGGTAACTAATGAAAAACTGTTTTTT. Protein product: CASSDGVTNEKLFF. The chain couples TRBV2 to TRBJ1-4; unclear D gene. Trimming took 3 bases from V and 1 from J, leaving 6 bases between them. Germline V gene data show CDR1 as SNHLY and CDR2 as FYNNEI. The CDR3 runs 14 residues.

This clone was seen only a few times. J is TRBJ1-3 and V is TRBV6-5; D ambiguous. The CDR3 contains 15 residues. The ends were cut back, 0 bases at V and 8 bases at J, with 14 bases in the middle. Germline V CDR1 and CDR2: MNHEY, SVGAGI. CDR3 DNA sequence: TGTGCCAGCAGTTACTCAGAAGGTCGGGGAGACACCATATATTTT. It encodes CASSYSEGRGDTIYF.

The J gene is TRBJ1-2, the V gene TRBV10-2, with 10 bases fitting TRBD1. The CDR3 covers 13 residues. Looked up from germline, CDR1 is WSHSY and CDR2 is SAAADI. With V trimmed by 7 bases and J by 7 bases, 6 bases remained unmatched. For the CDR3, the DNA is TGCGCCAGCACTAGGGACAGGGGCGCTGGCTACACCTTC. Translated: CASTRDRGAGYTF.

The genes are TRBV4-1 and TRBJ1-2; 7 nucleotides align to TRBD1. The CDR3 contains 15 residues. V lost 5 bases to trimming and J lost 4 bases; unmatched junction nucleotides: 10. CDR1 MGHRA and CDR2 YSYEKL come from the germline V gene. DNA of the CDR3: TGCGCCAGCAGCGAACTGAGCAGGGGGAGCTATGGCTACACCTTC. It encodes CASSELSRGSYGYTF.

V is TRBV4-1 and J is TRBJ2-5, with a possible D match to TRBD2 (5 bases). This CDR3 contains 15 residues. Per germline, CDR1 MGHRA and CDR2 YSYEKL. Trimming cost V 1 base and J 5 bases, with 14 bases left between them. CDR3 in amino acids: CASSQGGSSPETQYF. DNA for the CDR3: TGCGCCAGCAGCCAAGGAGGGTCGTCCCCCGAGACCCAGTACTTC.

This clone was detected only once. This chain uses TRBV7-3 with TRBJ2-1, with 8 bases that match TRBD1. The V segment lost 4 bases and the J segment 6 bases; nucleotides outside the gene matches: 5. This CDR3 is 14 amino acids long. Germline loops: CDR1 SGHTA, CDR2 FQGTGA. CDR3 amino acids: CASSSGTGSNEQFF. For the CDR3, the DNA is TGTGCCAGCAGCTCCGGGACAGGCTCCAATGAGCAGTTCTTC.

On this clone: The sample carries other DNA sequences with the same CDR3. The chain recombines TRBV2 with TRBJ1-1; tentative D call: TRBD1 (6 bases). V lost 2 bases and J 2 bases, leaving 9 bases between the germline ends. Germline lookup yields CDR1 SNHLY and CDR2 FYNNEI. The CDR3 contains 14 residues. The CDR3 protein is CASSERGINTEAFF. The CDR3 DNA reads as TGTGCCAGCAGTGAAAGGGGGATAAACACTGAAGCTTTCTTT.

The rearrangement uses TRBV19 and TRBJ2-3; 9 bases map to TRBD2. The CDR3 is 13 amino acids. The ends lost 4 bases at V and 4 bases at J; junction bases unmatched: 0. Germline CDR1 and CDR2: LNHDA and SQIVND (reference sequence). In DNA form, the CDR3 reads TGTGCCAGTAGTAGGACTAGCGCAGATACGCAGTATTTT. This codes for CASSRTSADTQYF.

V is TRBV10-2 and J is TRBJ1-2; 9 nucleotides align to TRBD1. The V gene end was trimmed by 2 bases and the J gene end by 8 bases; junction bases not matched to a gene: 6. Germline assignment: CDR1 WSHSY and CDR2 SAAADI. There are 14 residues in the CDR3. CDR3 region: CASSEAGQGSGYTF. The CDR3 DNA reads TGCGCCAGCAGTGAGGCGGGACAGGGTAGCGGCTACACCTTC.

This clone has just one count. The chain's CDR3 is CASSKQGAWQPQHF. CDR3 sequence (DNA): TGTGCCAGCAGTAAACAGGGGGCTTGGCAGCCCCAGCATTTT. The chain combines TRBV6-5 with TRBJ1-5, with TRBD1 matching over 9 bases. CDR1 is MNHEY, CDR2 SVGAGI, per germline. The CDR3 runs to 14 residues. The ends lost 5 bases at V and 7 bases at J; junction bases unmatched: 6.

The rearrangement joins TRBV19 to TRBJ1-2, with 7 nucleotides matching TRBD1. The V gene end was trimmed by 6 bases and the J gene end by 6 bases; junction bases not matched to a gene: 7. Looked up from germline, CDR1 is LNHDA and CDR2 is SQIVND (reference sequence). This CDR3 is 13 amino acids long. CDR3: CASRNRGQDGYTF. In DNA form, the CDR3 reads TGTGCCAGTAGAAACAGGGGCCAGGATGGCTACACCTTC.

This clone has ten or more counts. CDR3 sequence reads: CASSLNTGRKGKNIQYF. The CDR3 DNA reads TGTGCCAGCAGCCTTAATACAGGGAGAAAAGGCAAAAACATTCAGTACTTC. The chain uses TRBV3-1 (or the pseudogene TRBV3-2) and TRBJ2-4; D might be TRBD1 (6 bases). V was pared by 4 bases and J by 3 bases, with 19 bases between. CDR3 length: 17 residues. Germline-derived CDR1 and CDR2 are LGHDT and YNNKEL (reference sequence).

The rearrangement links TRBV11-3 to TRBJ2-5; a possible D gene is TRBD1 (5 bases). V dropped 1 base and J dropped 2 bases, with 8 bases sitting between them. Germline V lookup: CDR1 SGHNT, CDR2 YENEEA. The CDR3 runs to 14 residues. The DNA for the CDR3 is TGTGCCAGCAGCTTAGGGGGCCCACAAGAGACCCAGTACTTC. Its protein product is CASSLGGPQETQYF.

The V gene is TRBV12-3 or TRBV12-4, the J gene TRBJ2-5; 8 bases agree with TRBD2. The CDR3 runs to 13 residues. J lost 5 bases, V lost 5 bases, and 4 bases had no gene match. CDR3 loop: CASSRGGIETQYF. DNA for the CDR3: TGTGCCAGCAGTCGGGGGGGGATTGAGACCCAGTACTTC.

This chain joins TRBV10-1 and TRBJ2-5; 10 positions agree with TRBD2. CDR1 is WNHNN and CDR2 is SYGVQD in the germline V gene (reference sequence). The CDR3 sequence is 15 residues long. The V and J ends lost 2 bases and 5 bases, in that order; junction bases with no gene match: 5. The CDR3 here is CASSERLAGVETQYF. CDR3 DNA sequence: TGCGCCAGCAGTGAGCGGCTAGCGGGGGTTGAGACCCAGTACTTC.

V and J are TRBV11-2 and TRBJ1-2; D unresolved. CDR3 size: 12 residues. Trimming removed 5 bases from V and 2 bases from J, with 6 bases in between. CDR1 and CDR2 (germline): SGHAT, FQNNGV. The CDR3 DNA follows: TGTGCCAGCAGCGGGCAAAACTATGGCTACACCTTC. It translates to CASSGQNYGYTF.

The CDR3 DNA sequence: TGTGCCAGCAGTGAAACGACAGAGAGTCAGCCCCAGCATTTT. This gives the protein CASSETTESQPQHF. This chain uses TRBV2 with TRBJ1-5, with D perhaps TRBD1 (5 bases). CDR1 SNHLY and CDR2 FYNNEI come from the germline V gene. V lost 2 bases and J lost 6, with 11 bases in between. The CDR3 is made up of 14 amino acids.

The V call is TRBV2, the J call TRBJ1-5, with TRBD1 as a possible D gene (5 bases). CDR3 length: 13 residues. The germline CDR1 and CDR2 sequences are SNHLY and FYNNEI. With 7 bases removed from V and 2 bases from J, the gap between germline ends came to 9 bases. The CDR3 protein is CASTGGGNQPQHF. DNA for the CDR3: TGTGCCAGCACGGGGGGGGGCAATCAGCCCCAGCATTTT.

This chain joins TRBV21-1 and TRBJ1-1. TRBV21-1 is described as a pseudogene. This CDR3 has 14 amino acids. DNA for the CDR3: TGTGCCAGCAGCAAAAAGTGGGGGGGAGCTGAAGCTTTCTTT. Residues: CASSKKWGGAEAFF.

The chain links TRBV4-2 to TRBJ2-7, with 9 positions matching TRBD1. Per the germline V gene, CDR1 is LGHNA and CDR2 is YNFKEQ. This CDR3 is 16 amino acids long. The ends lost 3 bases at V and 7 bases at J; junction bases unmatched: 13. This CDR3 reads CASSQVTGGPTGEQYF. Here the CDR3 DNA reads TGTGCCAGCAGCCAGGTTACAGGGGGCCCGACGGGGGAGCAGTACTTC.

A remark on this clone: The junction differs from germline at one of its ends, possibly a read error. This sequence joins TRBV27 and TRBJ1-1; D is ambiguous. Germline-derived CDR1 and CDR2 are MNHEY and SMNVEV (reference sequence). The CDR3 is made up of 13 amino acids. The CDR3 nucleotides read TGTGCCACCAGTCGTCTAGTGAACACTGAAGCTTTCTTT. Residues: CATSRLVNTEAFF.

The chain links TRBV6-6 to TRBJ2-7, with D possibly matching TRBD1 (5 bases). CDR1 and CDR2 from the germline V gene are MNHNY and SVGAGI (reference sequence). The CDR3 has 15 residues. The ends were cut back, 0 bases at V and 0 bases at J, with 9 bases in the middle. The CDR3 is CASSYSQGTSYEQYF. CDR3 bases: TGTGCCAGCAGTTACTCCCAGGGTACCTCCTACGAGCAGTACTTC.

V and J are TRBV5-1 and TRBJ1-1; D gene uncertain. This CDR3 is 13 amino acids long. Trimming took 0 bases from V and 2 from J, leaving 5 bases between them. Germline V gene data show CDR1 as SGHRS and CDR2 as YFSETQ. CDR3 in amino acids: CASSLDSNTEAFF. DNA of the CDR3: TGCGCCAGCAGCTTGGACAGCAACACTGAAGCTTTCTTT.

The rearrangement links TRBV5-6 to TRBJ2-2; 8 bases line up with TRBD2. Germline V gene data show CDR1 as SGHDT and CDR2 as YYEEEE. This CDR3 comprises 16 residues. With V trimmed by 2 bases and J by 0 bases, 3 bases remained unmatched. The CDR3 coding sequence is TGTGCCAGCAGCTTCCGCGGGGGGACGAACACCGGGGAGCTGTTTTTT. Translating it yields CASSFRGGTNTGELFF.